This T cell receptor beta chain came from a study of blood T cell repertoires in COVID-19 (dated by TCRdb to between 2020 and 2021). With regard to the full study: The collaborator samples originated in the United States, Italy and Spain and spanned the acute and convalescent phases of COVID-19. The repertoires were released in a freely available public database intended as a resource for research on the immune response to SARS-CoV-2. Where available, HLA class I and class II types were taken from metadata supplied by the sample provider and were not determined by assay-based typing. The samples were drawn from two sources: the first 160 participants of the ongoing ImmuneRACE study, and 950 to 1,500 subjects contributed by 6 global collaborators. Nearly every sample came with metadata listing a de-identified subject ID, COVID-19 status, age in years and sex. Deeply sampled blood TCRbeta repertoires from subjects exposed to, actively infected with, or recovered from COVID-19 were included in the dataset. The prospective study material was composed of cDNA or gDNA derived from T cells, B-cell-depleted T cells, or PBMCs.

Concerning this clone itself: Its recognized antigen is unknown. The input lacks base qualities; no much larger clone sits a single base away.

What the work shows at the level of the full study, not this receptor alone: Clinical and demographic metadata were provided uncurated, with the amount varying by source and participant.

TCRbeta CDR3 regions were amplified from genomic DNA by means of the immunoSEQ Assay, a bias-controlled multiplex PCR. As for the original processing: The number of nucleated cells in each sample was estimated from the amplification of reference gene primers within the assay. To quantify the absolute abundance of each unique TCRbeta CDR3 rearrangement, sequence reads were collapsed and filtered. For each sample, productive Simpson clonality was calculated as the square root of Simpson's diversity index across productive rearrangements. TCRdb took over this immuneACCESS table, retaining in-frame rearrangements with V and J assigned. Such tables are incomplete; in checked studies, under half of the missing clones stem from an unresolved V gene, and the remainder is unexplained. Clone size and V and J calls were adopted from that table, with D and trimming inferred from the DNA. The sample profile shows about 76,000 clones; about nine tenths of them were found once. 29% of the sample goes to the ten largest clones.

From the cysteine through the phenylalanine, the CDR3 covers 15 amino acids. Solely the CDR3 DNA is kept, with 45 bases framed from the first base. CDR1 SGHRS and CDR2 YFSETQ were looked up in the germline V gene. From V the trimming removes 0 bases and from J it removes 2 bases, while the gene matches leave 4 bases of the junction unaccounted for. Whole blood was collected in K2EDTA tubes by collaborating institutions according to the institutions' own protocols. For TCRbeta analysis, collaborator samples were shipped as frozen whole blood, as isolated PBMCs, or as DNA extracted from either sample type.

This receptor was taken from a woman of 80 years or more with active or convalescent COVID-19. Here the chain combines TRBV5-1 and TRBJ2-5; TRBD1 lines up with 7 middle nucleotides. The sequenced sample was peripheral blood. CDR3 protein: CASSLATGEQETQYF. The sequenced DNA: TGCGCCAGCAGCTTGGCCACAGGGGAGCAAGAGACCCAGTACTTC.